Presented here are 31 T cell receptor beta chains from one specimen sequenced in a study of blood T cell repertoires in COVID-19. TCRdb keeps only in-frame clones here, not all; method: immunoSEQ multiplex PCR. Among 59,000 or so clones, roughly 85% were seen once, and the ten largest hold approximately 5%. Material: peripheral blood. The receptors were sampled from a human donor in a cohort sampled during active COVID-19.

The CDR3: CASSLHGLEVEAFF. The DNA of the CDR3 is TGTGCCAGCAGCCTGCATGGACTGGAAGTTGAAGCTTTCTTT. The chain carries TRBV14 and TRBJ1-1; D ambiguous. The germline V gene has CDR1 SGHDN and CDR2 FVKESK. The CDR3 spans 14 residues. V shed 4 bases and J shed 7 bases, with 16 bases lying between them.

V is TRBV18 and J is TRBJ1-1; D is ambiguous. Germline CDR1 reads KGHSH; CDR2 reads LQKENI. CDR3 length: 17 amino acids. V was pared by 0 bases and J by 1 base, with 15 bases between. In DNA, the CDR3 is TGTGCCAGCTCACCACCGATGCGGGATGAGGGGAACACTGAAGCTTTCTTT. Translation gives CASSPPMRDEGNTEAFF.

The chain uses TRBV2 and TRBJ2-3; TRBD1 is a possible D gene (6 bases). The CDR3 sequence is 17 residues long. From germline, CDR1 is SNHLY and CDR2 FYNNEI. The V end was cut by 2 bases, the J end by 3 bases, with 18 bases between. The chain's CDR3 is CASSEFVRVQGTDTQYF. In nucleotides, the CDR3 is TGTGCCAGCAGTGAATTTGTCAGGGTCCAGGGGACAGATACGCAGTATTTT.

The gene calls are TRBV5-1 and TRBJ2-2; 9 nucleotides agree with TRBD1. Trimming cost V 6 bases and J 1 base; bases outside gene matches: 7. The germline V gene has CDR1 SGHRS and CDR2 YFSETQ. This CDR3 spans 16 amino acids. The CDR3, as DNA: TGCGCCAGCACCCCTAGGGGACAGGGGAACACCGGGGAGCTGTTTTTT. This encodes CASTPRGQGNTGELFF.

The chain carries TRBV4-3 and TRBJ2-4, with D maybe TRBD2 (5 bases). The CDR3 sequence is 16 residues long. The V end lost 2 bases, the J end lost 6 bases, and 17 bases lay between the germline ends. Germline loops: CDR1 LGHNA, CDR2 YSLEER. This CDR3 reads CASSQSLGVGRNIQYF. CDR3 DNA sequence: TGCGCCAGCAGCCAATCCCTCGGGGTGGGGAGAAACATTCAGTACTTC.

In this sample, this clone turned up once. The chain uses TRBV24-1 and TRBJ1-2; 8 bases match TRBD1. The V gene's germline CDR1 is KGHDR and CDR2 SFDVKD. The V segment lost 2 bases and the J segment 4 bases; nucleotides outside the gene matches: 5. The length of the CDR3 is 15 residues. The CDR3 reads CATSDSTGDLYGYTF. The CDR3 DNA reads as TGTGCCACCAGTGATTCGACAGGGGACCTCTATGGCTACACCTTC.

V gene TRBV14 combines with J gene TRBJ2-5; 8 bases are shared with TRBD2. Germline values: CDR1 SGHDN, CDR2 FVKESK. The V segment lost 2 bases and the J segment 5 bases; nucleotides outside the gene matches: 7. The CDR3 contains 15 residues. The CDR3 here is CASSQSRGGIETQYF. The CDR3, as DNA: TGTGCCAGCAGCCAAAGCCGGGGGGGCATCGAGACCCAGTACTTC.

This chain links TRBV4-3 with TRBJ2-1; weak D call: TRBD2 (6 bases). CDR3 length: 15 amino acids. V lost 0 bases to trimming and J lost 3 bases, with 9 bases between them. Germline V gene lookup returns CDR1 LGHNA and CDR2 YSLEER. The CDR3 region is CASSQEEGFYNEQFF. The CDR3 region has the DNA TGCGCCAGCAGCCAAGAGGAGGGTTTCTACAATGAGCAGTTCTTC.

This clone was observed a single time. This chain joins TRBV2 and TRBJ2-2, with unresolved D. V lost 8 bases to trimming and J lost 10 bases, with 17 bases between them. CDR3 size: 13 residues. The germline V gene encodes CDR1 SNHLY and CDR2 FYNNEI. CDR3 protein: CASQSEHQKELFF. CDR3 DNA: TGTGCCAGCCAATCGGAGCATCAGAAGGAGCTGTTTTTT.

The chain employs TRBV12-3 or TRBV12-4 and TRBJ2-7; D not certain. The V end lost 7 bases, the J end lost 2 bases, and 9 bases lay between the germline ends. This CDR3 has 12 residues. The CDR3 region has the DNA TGTGCCAGCACCCTAGGCCCCTACGAGCAGTACTTC. Its translation: CASTLGPYEQYF.

This clone is a singleton in its sample. This chain links TRBV2 with TRBJ2-3; D not certain. The germline gives CDR1 SNHLY, CDR2 FYNNEI. The CDR3 runs to 14 residues. Between the trimmed V and J ends, which lost 4 bases and 1 base, there was a span of 9 bases. The CDR3 sequence is CASSVAGRTDTQYF. The CDR3 nucleotides are TGTGCCAGCAGTGTGGCTGGTCGCACAGATACGCAGTATTTT.

The chain uses TRBV5-1 and TRBJ1-5; D remains unclear. CDR1 is SGHRS and CDR2 is YFSETQ in the germline V gene. V lost 0 bases to trimming and J lost 1 base, with 8 bases between them. This CDR3 spans 15 amino acids. In DNA, the CDR3 is TGCGCCAGCAGCTTGGTTGCGGGCAGCAATCAGCCCCAGCATTTT. As protein: CASSLVAGSNQPQHF.

The sample holds one count of this clone. The J gene is TRBJ2-5, the V gene TRBV9, with 8 bases fitting TRBD2. J was trimmed by 2 bases and V by 4 bases; bases with no gene match: 7. This CDR3 spans 15 amino acids. CDR1 SGDLS and CDR2 YYNGEE come from the germline V gene. The CDR3 loop is CASSPGTRRQETQYF. CDR3 nucleotide sequence: TGTGCCAGCAGCCCCGGGACTAGGAGGCAAGAGACCCAGTACTTC.

The rearrangement uses TRBV6-2 or TRBV6-3 and TRBJ1-1, with D tentatively TRBD1 (5 bases). Trimming took 2 bases from V and 3 from J, leaving 10 bases between them. The CDR3 is 14 residues long. The germline gives CDR1 MNHEY, CDR2 SVGEGT. The CDR3 nucleotides are TGTGCCAGCAGTTACGGCAGGGCGTACACTGAAGCTTTCTTT. It yields the protein CASSYGRAYTEAFF.

The chain carries TRBV4-1 and TRBJ2-1; TRBD2 matches at 8 bases. Germline loops: CDR1 MGHRA, CDR2 YSYEKL. The CDR3 runs to 14 residues. The V and J ends lost 5 bases and 5 bases, in that order; junction bases with no gene match: 5. The CDR3 protein is CASSFTTSDNEQFF. CDR3 nucleotides: TGCGCCAGCAGCTTTACGACTAGCGACAATGAGCAGTTCTTC.

The V call is TRBV10-1, the J call TRBJ2-5; D remains unclear. V was cut by 5 bases and J by 4 bases, with 8 bases left in between. Germline CDR1 and CDR2: WNHNN and SYGVQD (reference sequence). The CDR3 spans 12 residues. Here the CDR3 DNA reads TGCGCCAGCAGTTATACGGGAGAGACCCAGTACTTC. Translation gives CASSYTGETQYF.

V gene TRBV30 combines with J gene TRBJ1-5; D not certain. V was clipped by 0 bases and J by 8 bases, with 11 bases between them. Germline CDR1 GTSNPN, CDR2 SVGIG (reference sequence). There are 13 residues in the CDR3. CDR3: CAWSVGLEEPQHF. In nucleotides, the CDR3 is TGTGCCTGGAGTGTCGGCCTTGAGGAGCCCCAGCATTTT.

This clone came up once. V and J are TRBV3-1 (or the pseudogene TRBV3-2) and TRBJ2-7, with D maybe TRBD1 (5 bases). Per the germline V gene, CDR1 is LGHDT and CDR2 is YNNKEL (reference sequence). V lost 4 bases and J lost 5, with 18 bases in between. CDR3 size: 15 residues. DNA of the CDR3: TGTGCCAGCAGCCCCACCCCTATGGGGCAGCACGAGCAGTACTTC. Residues: CASSPTPMGQHEQYF.

This clone is medium-sized. The chain links TRBV3-1 (or the pseudogene TRBV3-2) to TRBJ2-7; D might be TRBD1 (5 bases). CDR1 and CDR2 (germline): LGHDT, YNNKEL (reference sequence). This CDR3 spans 14 amino acids. The V end lost 0 bases, the J end lost 6 bases, and 12 bases lay between the germline ends. The CDR3 loop is CASSQDQGRAEQYF. In DNA form, the CDR3 reads TGTGCCAGCAGCCAAGATCAGGGAAGGGCCGAGCAGTACTTC.

V usage is TRBV9 and J usage is TRBJ1-2, with TRBD1 identical over 10 bases. V lost 0 bases to trimming and J lost 7 bases; unmatched junction nucleotides: 12. The CDR3 spans 17 residues. Germline V gene sequence: CDR1 SGDLS, CDR2 YYNGEE. The CDR3 loop is CASSVGPGGQGRAGYTF. The CDR3 region has the DNA TGTGCCAGCAGCGTAGGTCCCGGGGGACAGGGGCGAGCTGGCTACACCTTC.

V usage is TRBV29-1 and J usage is TRBJ1-1; the D is unclear. The V and J ends lost 6 bases and 2 bases respectively, with 7 bases between them. Germline CDR1 is SQVTM and CDR2 is ANQGSEA. CDR3 length: 11 amino acids. The CDR3 is CSVRLNTEAFF. The DNA for the CDR3 is TGCAGCGTCAGGCTAAACACTGAAGCTTTCTTT.

The gene calls are TRBV5-4 and TRBJ2-5, with 13 nucleotides matching TRBD2. Germline CDR1 SGHNT, CDR2 YYREEE (reference sequence). The V segment lost 0 bases and the J segment 3 bases; nucleotides outside the gene matches: 2. The CDR3 contains 16 residues. The DNA of the CDR3 is TGTGCCAGCAGCTTGGATGGACTAGCGGGGGAAGAGACCCAGTACTTC. Encoded protein: CASSLDGLAGEETQYF.

This clone has a single count. The V and J genes are TRBV5-1 and TRBJ1-1; D gene unclear. V lost 1 base, J lost 7 bases, and 17 bases lay in between. This CDR3 region has 15 residues. Germline CDR1 SGHRS, CDR2 YFSETQ. The CDR3 region is CASSLHGSSADEAFF. The CDR3 bases are TGCGCCAGCAGCTTGCACGGGAGTAGCGCCGATGAAGCTTTCTTT.

The chain recombines TRBV5-1 with TRBJ2-5, with D possibly TRBD2 on 6 matching bases. CDR1 is SGHRS, CDR2 YFSETQ, per germline. This CDR3 has 15 residues. V was shortened by 3 bases and J by 3 bases, with 15 bases between the two germline ends. CDR3 DNA sequence: TGCGCCAGCAGCTCGATTGGGCGGACTAAAGAGACCCAGTACTTC. Protein sequence: CASSSIGRTKETQYF.

The chain combines TRBV7-9 with TRBJ1-2; weak D call: TRBD1 (5 bases). The CDR3 runs to 13 residues. Trimming cost V 5 bases and J 8 bases, with 15 bases left between them. CDR1 SEHNR and CDR2 FQNEAQ come from the germline V gene (reference sequence). The CDR3 here is CASSNLQGAGYTF. In nucleotides, the CDR3 is TGTGCCAGCAGCAACCTCCAGGGTGCGGGCTACACCTTC.

The chain carries TRBV2 and TRBJ1-2; 7 bases match TRBD1. Losses at the gene ends were 3 bases for V and 3 bases for J; bases not matched to a gene: 1. The germline gives CDR1 SNHLY, CDR2 FYNNEI. The CDR3 sequence is 13 residues long. The CDR3 sequence is CASSETGYYGYTF. CDR3 in DNA: TGTGCCAGCAGTGAGACAGGGTACTATGGCTACACCTTC.

This chain joins TRBV7-2 and TRBJ1-6; maybe TRBD1 (6 bases). The germline V and J ends were trimmed by 1 base and 10 bases, with 14 bases remaining between them. Germline V gene data show CDR1 as SGHTA and CDR2 as FQGNSA. The CDR3 is made up of 15 amino acids. The CDR3 loop reads CASSLDTGPSSPLHF. The CDR3 bases are TGTGCCAGCAGCTTAGATACAGGGCCCAGCTCACCCCTCCACTTT. Looking up the rest from reference TRBV7-2 and TRBJ1-6 gives the full variable domain: GAGVSQSPSNKVTEKGKDVELRCDPISGHTALYWYRQSLGQGLEFLIYFQGNSAPDKSGLPSDRFSAERTGGSVSTLTIQRTQQEDSAVYLCASSLDTGPSSPLHFGNGTRLTVT.

The chain employs TRBV7-2 and TRBJ2-5; D call uncertain. Looked up from germline, CDR1 is SGHTA and CDR2 is FQGNSA. Between the trimmed V and J ends, which lost 5 bases and 5 bases, there was a span of 12 bases. This CDR3 has 13 residues. CDR3 coding DNA: TGTGCCAGCAGCCAAGGAGCACTGGAGACCCAGTACTTC. Its protein product is CASSQGALETQYF.

The chain recombines TRBV19 with TRBJ2-6; TRBD1 agrees at 12 bases. CDR3 length equals 17 residues. Per the germline V gene, CDR1 is LNHDA and CDR2 is SQIVND (reference sequence). V lost 5 bases and J lost 4; bases outside the gene matches: 6. This CDR3 reads CASSSWDRGLGANVLTF. The CDR3 DNA reads as TGTGCCAGTAGTTCATGGGACAGGGGGCTAGGGGCCAACGTCCTGACTTTC.

As for this clone: This same CDR3 is encoded by further DNA sequences in the sample. The chain employs TRBV7-2 and TRBJ2-5, with 10 bases fitting TRBD2. Germline V lookup: CDR1 SGHTA, CDR2 FQGNSA. The CDR3 runs to 15 residues. Losses at the gene ends were 4 bases for V and 0 bases for J; bases not matched to a gene: 2. The CDR3 nucleotides are TGTGCCAGCAGCTGGACTAGCGGATACCAAGAGACCCAGTACTTC. Translation: CASSWTSGYQETQYF.

The CDR3 reads CASSWGRQETQYF. DNA for the CDR3: TGTGCCAGCAGCTGGGGGCGGCAAGAGACCCAGTACTTC. The genes are TRBV11-1 and TRBJ2-5; maybe TRBD1 (6 bases). The ends were cut back, 4 bases at V and 2 bases at J, with 8 bases in the middle. CDR1 is SGHAT and CDR2 is FQDESV in the germline V gene (reference sequence). The CDR3 runs to 13 residues.